This TCR beta chain appears in the sequencing data of a study of blood T cells in healthy people across ages. Ranging in age from about 6 to 90, the donors were healthy Caucasian individuals from Russia. Drawn from each donor were 8.5 to 10 milliliters of peripheral blood. This clonotype was detected once. The CDR3 has 15 residues. V was trimmed by 0 bases and J by 6 bases, leaving 12 bases between them. Germline CDR1 LGHNA, CDR2 YNFKEQ. Sample-barcoded 5' priming and a J-beta primer mix drove a second PCR of about 7 to 11 cycles. Each TCR beta cDNA got a 12-nucleotide random molecular identifier. TCRdb called the 5' RACE reads again in MiXCR, with one record for every CDR3 protein. The table includes about 1 million distinct CDR3 sequences, around 43% detected once.

The sequence came from a woman aged 55-75 years in good health. The sample comprised blood. The chain has TRBV4-2 and TRBJ1-5, with a weak D call TRBD1 (5 bases). CDR3 loop: CASSQELQGAQPQHF. The CDR3 DNA sequence: TGTGCCAGCAGCCAAGAACTACAAGGGGCTCAGCCCCAGCATTTT.